This T cell receptor (beta chain) originates from a study of blood T cell repertoires in COVID-19 (dated by TCRdb to the early 2020s). Turning to the overall study: Samples from collaborators originated in the United States, Italy and Spain and spanned both the acute and convalescent phases of COVID-19. The material from the prospective study consisted of cDNA or gDNA derived from T cells, B-cell-depleted T cells, or PBMCs. Deeply sampled blood TCRbeta repertoires from subjects exposed to, actively infected with, or recovered from COVID-19 were included in the dataset. The repertoires were released in a freely available public database intended as a resource for research on the immune response to SARS-CoV-2. Samples came from the ongoing ImmuneRACE study (first 160 participants) plus 1,254 subjects from 6 global collaborators. The sample metadata nearly always contained a de-identified subject ID, COVID-19 status, age in years and sex. Where available, HLA class I and class II types were obtained from metadata supplied by the sample provider rather than from assay-based typing. The paper's findings and limits, for the study overall: The quantity of clinical and demographic metadata differed by source and by participant and was supplied without curation.

Inclusive of the bounding cysteine and phenylalanine, the CDR3 is 15 residues long. The entry retains the CDR3 DNA only, 45 bases that are in frame from base 1. In the germline V gene (reference sequence), CDR1 corresponds to SEHNR and CDR2 to FQNEAQ. The germline V and J ends show losses of 1 base and 7 bases respectively, and no gene match explains 9 bases of the junction. Concerning this clone itself: Its antigen has not been determined. Base qualities are missing; no much larger clone stands one base away.

TCRbeta CDR3 regions were amplified from genomic DNA using the immunoSEQ Assay, a bias-controlled multiplex PCR. Concerning the study's data processing: Within the assay, amplification of reference gene primers was used to estimate how many nucleated cells each sample contained. To quantify the absolute abundance of each unique TCRbeta CDR3 rearrangement, sequence reads were collapsed and filtered. For each sample, productive Simpson clonality was calculated as the square root of Simpson's diversity index across productive rearrangements. The source is immuneACCESS, and TCRdb retained only in-frame sequences with V and J called. Part of the clones is not carried over; for the studies checked, unresolved V genes explain less than half of this, and the remainder is unexplained. V, J and clone size are those of that table, while D and trimming were read from the DNA. The sample includes some 350,000 clones, with around 90% observed a single time. Over 2.5% of the sample is taken by the ten largest.

Each collaborating institution followed its own protocols to collect whole blood in K2EDTA tubes. Collaborator samples were shipped for TCRbeta analysis as frozen whole blood, isolated PBMCs, or DNA extracted from either sample type. The V gene is TRBV7-9 and the J gene is TRBJ1-2, with 7 bases in between that match TRBD1. This clonotype was sampled from a human donor in a cohort sampled during active COVID-19. The sample comprised peripheral blood. The CDR3 in this case is CASSLGQGTVSGYTF. The DNA sequence reads TGTGCCAGCAGCTTAGGGCAAGGGACAGTGAGTGGCTACACCTTC. With all but the CDR3 taken from the reference TRBV7-9 and TRBJ1-2 genes, the full variable domain is: DTGVSQNPRHKITKRGQNVTFRCDPISEHNRLYWYRQTLGQGPEFLTYFQNEAQLEKSRLLSDRFSAERPKGSFSTLEIQRTEQGDSAMYLCASSLGQGTVSGYTFGSGTRLTVV.